The text below deals with one TCR beta chain. The sample originates from a study of PD-1 blockade in classical Hodgkin lymphoma. This CDR3 contains 12 residues. CDR1 and CDR2 from the germline V gene are LNHDA and SQIVND (reference sequence). V lost 5 bases and J 5 bases, leaving 9 bases between the germline ends. TCRdb keeps only in-frame clones here, not all; method: immunoSEQ multiplex PCR. The profile shows 100,000 to 120,000 clones, around nine tenths of them singletons. The time point was: cycle 4 day 1 (C4D1), after 6 weeks of nivolumab. In every patient, relapse followed autologous stem cell transplantation, while exposure to brentuximab vedotin differed.

This chain links TRBV19 with TRBJ1-1; TRBD1 is a possible D gene (5 bases). The TCR sequence derives from a human donor with classical Hodgkin lymphoma. The sample was peripheral blood mononuclear cells (PBMCs), taken before the fourth cycle of nivolumab. CDR3 DNA: TGTGCCAGTAGTGTCCAGGGAACTGAAGCTTTCTTT. This codes for CASSVQGTEAFF.